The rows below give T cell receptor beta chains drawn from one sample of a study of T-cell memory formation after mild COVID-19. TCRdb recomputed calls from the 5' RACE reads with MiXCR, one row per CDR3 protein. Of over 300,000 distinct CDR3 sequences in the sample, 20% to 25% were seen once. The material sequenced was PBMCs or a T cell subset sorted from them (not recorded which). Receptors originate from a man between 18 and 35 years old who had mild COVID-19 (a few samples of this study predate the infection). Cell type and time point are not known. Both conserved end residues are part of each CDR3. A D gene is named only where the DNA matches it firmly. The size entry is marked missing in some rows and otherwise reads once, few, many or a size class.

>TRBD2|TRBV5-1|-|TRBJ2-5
CASSLWPSGDTIQETQYF
TGCGCCAGCAGCTTGTGGCCTAGCGGAGACACAATCCAAGAGACCCAGTACTTC
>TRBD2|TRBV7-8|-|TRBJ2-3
CASSGPRDYVNTDTQYF
TGTGCCAGCAGCGGACCCCGGGACTATGTCAACACAGATACGCAGTATTTT
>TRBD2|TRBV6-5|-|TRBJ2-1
CASTRGLAGGNEQFF
TGTGCCAGCACCCGCGGACTAGCGGGGGGGAATGAGCAGTTCTTC
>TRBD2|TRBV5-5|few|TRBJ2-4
CASSPRTSRGYIQYF
TGTGCCAGCAGCCCCAGGACTAGTCGAGGGTACATTCAGTACTTC
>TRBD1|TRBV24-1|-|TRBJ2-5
CATSDTDRGRGETQYF
TGTGCCACCAGTGACACGGACAGGGGGCGCGGGGAGACCCAGTACTTC
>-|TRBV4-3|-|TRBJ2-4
CASSQATRRTQYF
TGCGCCAGCAGCCAAGCGACCCGGCGAACTCAGTACTTC
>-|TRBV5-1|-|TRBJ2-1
CASSRSPQDNEQFF
TGCGCCAGCAGCAGATCCCCCCAGGACAATGAGCAGTTCTTC
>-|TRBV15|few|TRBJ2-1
CATSRDEAGPYNEQFF
TGTGCCACCAGCAGAGATGAAGCAGGCCCCTACAATGAGCAGTTCTTC
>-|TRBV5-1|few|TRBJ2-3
CASSSLQGTDTQYF
TGCGCCAGCAGCTCCTTACAGGGTACAGATACGCAGTATTTT
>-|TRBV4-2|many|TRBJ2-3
CASSQDRTTKDTQYF
TGTGCCAGCAGCCAAGATCGGACTACCAAGGATACGCAGTATTTT
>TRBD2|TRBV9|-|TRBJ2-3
CASSVAGGDTDTQYF
TGTGCCAGCAGCGTAGCGGGGGGGGACACAGATACGCAGTATTTT
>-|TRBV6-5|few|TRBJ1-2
CASSYGRMGYTF
TGTGCCAGCAGTTACGGGAGAATGGGCTACACCTTC
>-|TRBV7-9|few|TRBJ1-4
CASSPPEGAEKLFF
TGTGCCAGCAGCCCCCCGGAGGGAGCTGAAAAACTGTTTTTT
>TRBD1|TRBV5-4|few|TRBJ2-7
CASSLGQEIYEQYF
TGTGCCAGCAGCCTGGGACAGGAAATCTACGAGCAGTACTTC
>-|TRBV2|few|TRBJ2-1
CAKMTETYNEQFF
TGTGCCAAGATGACCGAGACCTACAATGAGCAGTTCTTC
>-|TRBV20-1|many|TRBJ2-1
CSARDLSGTGEQFF
TGCAGTGCTAGAGATCTGTCCGGGACGGGTGAGCAGTTCTTC
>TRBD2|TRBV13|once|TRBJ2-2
CASSSGLAGGSTGELFF
TGTGCCAGCAGCTCGGGACTAGCGGGGGGAAGCACCGGGGAGCTGTTTTTT
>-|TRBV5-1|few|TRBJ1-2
CASSGLRDGYGYTF
TGCGCCAGCAGCGGGCTTCGGGACGGCTATGGCTACACCTTC
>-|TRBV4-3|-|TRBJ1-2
CASSQVGQGQGYTF
TGCGCCAGCAGCCAAGTGGGCCAGGGCCAGGGCTACACCTTC
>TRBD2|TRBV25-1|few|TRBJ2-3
CASSARPGTSGLPDTQYF
TGTGCCAGCAGTGCACGACCCGGGACTAGCGGGCTTCCGGATACGCAGTATTTT
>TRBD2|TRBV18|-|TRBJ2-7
CASSPSVAGGSYEQYF
TGTGCCAGCTCACCTTCGGTTGCGGGGGGCTCCTACGAGCAGTACTTC
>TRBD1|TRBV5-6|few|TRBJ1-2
CASSLLPGQGYGYTF
TGTGCCAGCAGCTTGCTACCGGGACAGGGATATGGCTACACCTTC
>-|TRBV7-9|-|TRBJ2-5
CASSESSKTQYF
TGTGCCAGCAGCGAGTCATCTAAGACCCAGTACTTC
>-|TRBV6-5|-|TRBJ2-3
CASSFGTSRTDTQYF
TGTGCCAGCAGTTTCGGGACTTCGAGAACAGATACGCAGTATTTT
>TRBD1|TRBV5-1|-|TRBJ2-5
CASSLAGTGGWETQYF
TGCGCCAGCAGCTTGGCCGGGACAGGGGGCTGGGAGACCCAGTACTTC
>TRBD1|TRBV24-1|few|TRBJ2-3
CATSDSGTAGTDTQYF
TGTGCCACCAGTGATTCCGGGACAGCCGGCACAGATACGCAGTATTTT
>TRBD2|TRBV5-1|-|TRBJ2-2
CASSFGTSGSNTGELFF
TGCGCCAGCAGCTTCGGGACTAGCGGGTCGAACACCGGGGAGCTGTTTTTT
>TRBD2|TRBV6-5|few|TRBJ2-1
CASRYAPGGVYNEQFF
TGTGCCAGCAGATACGCCCCGGGGGGAGTATACAATGAGCAGTTCTTC
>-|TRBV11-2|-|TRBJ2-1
CASSPSIGSGGGLEQFF
TGTGCCAGCAGCCCGAGCATTGGGAGTGGGGGCGGTTTAGAGCAGTTCTTC
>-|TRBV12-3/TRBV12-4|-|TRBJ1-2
CASRPPGGGYTF
TGTGCCAGCAGACCTCCGGGGGGGGGCTACACCTTC
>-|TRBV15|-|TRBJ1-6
CATSEDSRSSYNSPLHF
TGTGCCACCAGTGAGGACAGCCGGAGCTCCTATAATTCACCCCTCCACTTT
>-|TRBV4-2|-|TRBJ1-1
CASSHTLNTEAFF
TGTGCCAGCAGCCACACACTAAACACTGAAGCTTTCTTT
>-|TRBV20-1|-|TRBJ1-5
CSAGGRRNQPQHF
TGCAGTGCGGGAGGCAGGAGGAACCAGCCCCAGCATTTT
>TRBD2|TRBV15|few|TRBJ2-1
CATSRDRGGYNEQFF
TGTGCCACCAGCAGAGATCGGGGGGGCTACAATGAGCAGTTCTTC
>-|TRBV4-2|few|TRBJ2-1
CASSQDGAPGEQFF
TGTGCCAGCAGCCAAGATGGGGCCCCAGGCGAGCAGTTCTTC
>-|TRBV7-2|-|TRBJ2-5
CASSGSGGKETQYF
TGTGCCAGCAGCGGTAGTGGGGGCAAAGAGACCCAGTACTTC
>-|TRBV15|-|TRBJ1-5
CATSREYEPQHF
TGTGCCACCAGCAGAGAGTATGAGCCCCAGCATTTT
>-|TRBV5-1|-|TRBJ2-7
CASTPPGVWSEQYF
TGCGCCAGCACGCCCCCGGGGGTTTGGTCCGAGCAGTACTTC
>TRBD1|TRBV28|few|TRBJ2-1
CASRVGGQGIEQFF
TGTGCCAGCAGAGTCGGCGGACAGGGGATTGAGCAGTTCTTC
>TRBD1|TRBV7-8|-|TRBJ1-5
CASSPDRVSFNQPQHF
TGTGCCAGCAGCCCGGACAGGGTCTCCTTCAATCAGCCCCAGCATTTT
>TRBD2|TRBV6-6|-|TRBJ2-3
CASSSFIGGAMSTDTQYF
TGTGCCAGCAGTTCTTTTATCGGGGGGGCAATGAGTACAGATACGCAGTATTTT
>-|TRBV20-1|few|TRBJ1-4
CSARGREKLFF
TGCAGTGCTAGGGGGAGGGAAAAACTGTTTTTT
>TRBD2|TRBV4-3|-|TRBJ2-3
CASSQELAGASTDTQYF
TGCGCCAGCAGCCAGGAACTAGCGGGGGCCTCCACAGATACGCAGTATTTT
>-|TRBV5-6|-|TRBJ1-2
CASSGGPGVYGYTF
TGTGCCAGCAGCGGTGGGCCGGGAGTCTATGGCTACACCTTC
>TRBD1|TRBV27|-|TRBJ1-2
CASSTSGGANYGYTF
TGTGCCAGCAGTACCTCAGGGGGCGCGAACTATGGCTACACCTTC
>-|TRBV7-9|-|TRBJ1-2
CASSLAGQQGYTF
TGTGCCAGCAGCTTAGCAGGACAGCAAGGCTACACCTTC
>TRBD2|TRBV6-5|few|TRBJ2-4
CASSYATSGAKNIQYF
TGTGCCAGCAGTTACGCTACTAGCGGGGCTAAAAACATTCAGTACTTC
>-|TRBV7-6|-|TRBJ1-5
CASSSGTPDQPQHF
TGTGCCAGCAGCTCCGGGACGCCGGACCAGCCCCAGCATTTT
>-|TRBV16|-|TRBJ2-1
CASSQDGQYNEQFF
TGTGCCAGCAGCCAAGACGGTCAGTACAATGAGCAGTTCTTC
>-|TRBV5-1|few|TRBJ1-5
CASSLEDLNQPQHF
TGCGCCAGCAGCTTGGAGGACCTTAATCAGCCCCAGCATTTT
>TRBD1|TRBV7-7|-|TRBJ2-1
CASSHGQGARDEQFF
TGTGCTAGCAGCCACGGACAGGGGGCAAGGGATGAGCAGTTCTTC
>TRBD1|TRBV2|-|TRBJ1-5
CASKGTGEDQPQHF
TGTGCCAGCAAAGGGACAGGGGAAGATCAGCCCCAGCATTTT
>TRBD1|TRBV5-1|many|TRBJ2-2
CASSPGGWDTGELFF
TGCGCCAGCAGCCCAGGGGGCTGGGACACCGGGGAGCTGTTTTTT